Sequencing of this TCR beta chain was carried out in a study of blood T cells in healthy people across ages. In germline, CDR1 is SGHTA, CDR2 FQGNSA. V dropped 5 bases and J dropped 9; count of bases not matched to a gene: 10. This CDR3 region has 14 residues. The authors ran a second PCR of about 7 to 11 cycles using a sample-barcoded 5' primer and a J-beta primer mix. Per sample, CDR3-containing paired-end reads numbered at least 2.5 million. TCRdb re-called the 5' RACE reads through MiXCR, storing one row per CDR3 protein. Of 2 million or so distinct CDR3 sequences in the sample, 40% to 55% were seen once. PBMCs numbering at least 7 million were isolated per sample.

The receptor was isolated from a middle-aged woman in good health. The chain links TRBV7-2 to TRBJ2-1; 7 bases are shared with TRBD1. Sequencing input: blood. In DNA form, the CDR3 reads TGTGCCAGCAGCCAACCTACAGGGGCGGGTGAGCAGTTCTTC. This translates into CASSQPTGAGEQFF.